This TCR beta chain was recorded in a study of control samples from healthy donors and cancer patients. Germline-derived CDR1 and CDR2 are SNHLY and FYNNEI. The CDR3 sequence is 16 residues long. V lost 2 bases and J lost 4, with 16 bases in between. The data were produced by immunoSEQ multiplex PCR, yet TCRdb's version contains in-frame clones alone and is incomplete. Counted here are around 200,000 clones, 90% to 95% occurring once; the ten biggest clones make up approximately 1.5%. The receptor's source is a woman in her twenties or thirties in good health. The chain joins TRBV2 to TRBJ2-3, with TRBD1 as a possible D gene (6 bases). The material sequenced was blood. CDR3 protein: CASSEQSRQGPDTQYF. The CDR3 DNA reads TGTGCCAGCAGTGAACAATCACGGCAGGGGCCAGATACGCAGTATTTT. The variable domain in full, with the rest retrieved from reference TRBV2 and TRBJ2-3, is EPEVTQTPSHQVTQMGQEVILRCVPISNHLYFYWYRQILGQKVEFLVSFYNNEISEKSEIFDDQFSVERPDGSNFTLKIRSTKLEDSAMYFCASSEQSRQGPDTQYFGPGTRLTVL.